This paragraph reports one TCR beta chain. Its antigen remains unknown. This sample is part of a study of cytomegalovirus exposure and HLA in healthy donors. As for the study in general: A subsequent analysis stated that the approximately 120 validation repertoires were run on the same platform as the 550 to 750 first-cohort repertoires.

General study findings and limits: Cytomegalovirus-associated status was assigned to approximately 160 TCR beta chains. The finding came from a later analysis; first-cohort TCR clusters tended to co-occur in the roughly 110 validation repertoires. There were some public TCRs occurring in many donors, but most TCR sequences were rare.

TCRdb keeps only in-frame clones here, not all; method: immunoSEQ multiplex PCR. The table shows 90,000 or so clones, with 85% occurring only once. Germline V lookup: CDR1 MNHNS, CDR2 SASEGT. This CDR3 spans 14 amino acids. Trimming removed 10 bases at V and 5 bases at J, with 17 bases between. This sequence joins TRBV6-1 and TRBJ2-2, with D perhaps TRBD1 (6 bases). The sequence was obtained from a man aged 18-30 years in good health and CMV-seropositive. The sample was PBMCs. The CDR3 sequence is CATAQGHDTGELFF. CDR3 in DNA: TGTGCCACCGCCCAGGGACACGATACCGGGGAGCTGTTTTTT.